A selection of T cell receptor beta chains follows, all from one sample in a study of high-grade serous ovarian cancer treatment subgroups. Profiling relied on immunoSEQ multiplex PCR, and the TCRdb table lists in-frame clones only, not all of them. The top ten clones hold 3.1% of a sample with some 40,000 clones, around three quarters of them seen once. The sequenced sample was tumor tissue. The receptors were gathered from a human donor with high-grade serous ovarian cancer. CDR3s include the opening cysteine and the closing phenylalanine or tryptophan. For some rows the clone size is stated as once, few or many, or as a class when expanded; others skip it.

clone size,V gene,CDR3 protein
NA,TRBV27,CASGNRASTDTQYF
NA,TRBV5-1,CASKFGWREGRDTQYF
NA,TRBV28,CASSLTGAGGANVLTF
NA,TRBV21-1,CASSRQLAGGYNEQFF
NA,TRBV6-1,CASSAAGIAKNIQYF
NA,TRBV7-8,CASSLVAGVEVGSYEQYF
once,TRBV28,CASSLSQGRNYGYTF
NA,TRBV7-2,CASSPLPPGPNYGYTF
NA,TRBV5-1,CASSFTTGKENTIYF
NA,TRBV30,CAWSRPGLHSYNEQFF
once,TRBV19,CASSIIAQNNQPQHF
NA,TRBV7-3,CASSYLAARADTQYF
NA,TRBV28,CASSLDTSSYGYTF
NA,TRBV2,CASKSAGTGLPQHF
NA,TRBV19,CASRGAGGVKGDTQYF
NA,TRBV5-1,CASSFGGEPRATNEKLFF
once,TRBV4-2,CASSLWDSTYEQYF
NA,TRBV7-2,CASSFNTGELFF
NA,TRBV28,CASSQTSGSSYNEQFF
NA,TRBV5-1,CASSARETQETQYF
NA,TRBV7-9,CASSLPPDTQYF
NA,TRBV28,CASSSTSGQADRAFF
NA,TRBV9,CASSLGGAEKLFF
NA,TRBV7-9,CASSPITSGRKETQYF
NA,TRBV5-6,CASSWGKRPQETQYF
NA,TRBV19,CASSFQGARRGYTF
once,TRBV5-4,CASSLDYGSLTGELFF
NA,TRBV27,CASSPGGIGSYEQYF
NA,TRBV7-9,CASSLQGDQPQHF
NA,TRBV4-2,CASSQVTSGRQFF
NA,TRBV7-9,CASSRIAGGLRDTQYF
NA,TRBV19,CASSPHFLRETQYF
NA,TRBV7-9,CASSNSGLLQGEAFF
NA,TRBV4-3,CASSQVRLAGYEQYF
few,TRBV9,CASSVGDRGPWSNQPQHF
NA,TRBV25-1,CASSERTRAFF
once,TRBV4-3,CASSQERPTDEQYF
NA,TRBV5-1,CASSPGLAGGYTQYF
once,TRBV5-4,CASSSDGNYGYTF
NA,TRBV6-1,CASSGRREFF
once,TRBV28,CASSLNRVMNTEAFF
NA,TRBV5-1,CASSLAGGPDNEQFF